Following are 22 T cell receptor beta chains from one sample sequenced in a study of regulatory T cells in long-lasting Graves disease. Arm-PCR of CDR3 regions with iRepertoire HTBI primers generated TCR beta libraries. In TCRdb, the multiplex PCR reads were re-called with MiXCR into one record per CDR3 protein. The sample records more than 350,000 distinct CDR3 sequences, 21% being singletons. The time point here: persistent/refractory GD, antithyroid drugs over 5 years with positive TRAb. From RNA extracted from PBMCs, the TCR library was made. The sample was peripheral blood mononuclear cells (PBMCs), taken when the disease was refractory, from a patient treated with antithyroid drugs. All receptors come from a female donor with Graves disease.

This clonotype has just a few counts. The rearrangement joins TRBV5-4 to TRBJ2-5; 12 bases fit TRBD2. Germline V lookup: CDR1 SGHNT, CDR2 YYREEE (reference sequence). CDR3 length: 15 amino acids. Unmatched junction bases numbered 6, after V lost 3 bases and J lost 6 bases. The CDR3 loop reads CASSSLAGGLKTQYF. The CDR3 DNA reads TGTGCCAGCAGCTCGCTAGCGGGAGGGCTCAAGACCCAGTACTTC.

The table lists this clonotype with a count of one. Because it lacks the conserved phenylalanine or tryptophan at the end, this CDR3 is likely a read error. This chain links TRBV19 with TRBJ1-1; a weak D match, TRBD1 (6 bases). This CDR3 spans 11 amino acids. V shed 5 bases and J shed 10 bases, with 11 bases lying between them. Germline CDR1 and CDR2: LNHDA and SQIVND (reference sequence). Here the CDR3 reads CASSAGTSAFL. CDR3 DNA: TGTGCCAGTAGTGCCGGGACATCAGCTTTCCTT.

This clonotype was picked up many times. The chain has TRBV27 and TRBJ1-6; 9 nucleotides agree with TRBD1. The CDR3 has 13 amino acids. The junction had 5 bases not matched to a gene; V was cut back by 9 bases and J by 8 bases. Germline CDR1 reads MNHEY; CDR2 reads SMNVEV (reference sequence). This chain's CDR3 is CASRRTGDSPLHF. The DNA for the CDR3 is TGTGCCAGTAGAAGGACAGGGGATTCACCCCTCCACTTT.

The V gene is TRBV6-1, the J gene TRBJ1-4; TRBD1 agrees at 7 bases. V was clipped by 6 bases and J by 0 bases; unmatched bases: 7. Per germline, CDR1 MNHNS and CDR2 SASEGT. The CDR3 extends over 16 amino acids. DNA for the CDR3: TGTGCCAGCAGATACCGGGACAGTGCAACTAATGAAAAACTGTTTTTT. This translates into CASRYRDSATNEKLFF.

CDR3 region: CASSSAGAATGELFF. The DNA for the CDR3 is TGTGCCAGCAGTTCGGCCGGGGCGGCCACCGGGGAGCTGTTTTTT. The V call is TRBV2, the J call TRBJ2-2, with D perhaps given as TRBD1 or TRBD2 (5 bases each). The CDR3 length is 15 residues. Trimming removed 5 bases from V and 4 bases from J, with 14 bases in between. Germline V CDR1 and CDR2: SNHLY, FYNNEI.

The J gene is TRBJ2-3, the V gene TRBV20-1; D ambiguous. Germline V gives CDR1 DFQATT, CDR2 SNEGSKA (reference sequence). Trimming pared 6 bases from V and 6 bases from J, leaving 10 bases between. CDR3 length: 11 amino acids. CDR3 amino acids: CSAPTPDTQYF. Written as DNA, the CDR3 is TGCAGTGCCCCAACTCCGGATACGCAGTATTTT.

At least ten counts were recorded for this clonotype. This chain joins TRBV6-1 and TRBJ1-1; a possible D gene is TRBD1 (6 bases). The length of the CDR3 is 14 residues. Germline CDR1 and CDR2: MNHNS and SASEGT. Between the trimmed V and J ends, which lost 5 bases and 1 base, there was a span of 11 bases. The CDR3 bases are TGTGCCAGCAGTCAACAGGGCGGGAACACTGAAGCTTTCTTT. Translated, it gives CASSQQGGNTEAFF.

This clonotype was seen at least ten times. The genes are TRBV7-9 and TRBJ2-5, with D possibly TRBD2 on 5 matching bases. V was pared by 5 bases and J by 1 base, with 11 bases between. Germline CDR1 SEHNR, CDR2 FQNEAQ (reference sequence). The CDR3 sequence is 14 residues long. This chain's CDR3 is CASSLQRSQETQYF. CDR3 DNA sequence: TGTGCCAGCAGCCTCCAGCGGAGCCAAGAGACCCAGTACTTC.

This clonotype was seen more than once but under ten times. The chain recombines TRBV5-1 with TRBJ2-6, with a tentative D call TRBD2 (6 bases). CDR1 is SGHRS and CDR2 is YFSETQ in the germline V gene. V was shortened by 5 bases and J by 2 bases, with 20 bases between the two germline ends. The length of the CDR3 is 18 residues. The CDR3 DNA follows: TGCGCCAGCAGGCTGTCCCTCGTCCGGGGGACTGGGGCCAACGTCCTGACTTTC. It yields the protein CASRLSLVRGTGANVLTF.

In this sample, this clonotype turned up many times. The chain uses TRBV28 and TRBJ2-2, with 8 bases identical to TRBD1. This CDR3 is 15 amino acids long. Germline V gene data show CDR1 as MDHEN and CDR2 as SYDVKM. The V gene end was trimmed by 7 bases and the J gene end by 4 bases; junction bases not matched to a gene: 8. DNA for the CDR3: TGTGCCAGCAAGCAGGGGGCGCGTGTCACCGGGGAGCTGTTTTTT. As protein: CASKQGARVTGELFF. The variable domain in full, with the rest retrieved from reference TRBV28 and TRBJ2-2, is DVKVTQSSRYLVKRTGEKVFLECVQDMDHENMFWYRQDPGLGLRLIYFSYDVKMKEKGDIPEGYSVSREKKERFSLILESASTNQTSMYLCASKQGARVTGELFFGEGSRLTVL.

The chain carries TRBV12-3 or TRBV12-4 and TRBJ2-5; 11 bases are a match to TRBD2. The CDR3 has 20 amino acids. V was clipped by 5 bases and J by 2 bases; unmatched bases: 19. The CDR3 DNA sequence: TGTGCCAGCAGTCCTTCCCGGCCAGGACTAGCGGGCCCGGGGCAAGAGACCCAGTACTTC. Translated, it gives CASSPSRPGLAGPGQETQYF.

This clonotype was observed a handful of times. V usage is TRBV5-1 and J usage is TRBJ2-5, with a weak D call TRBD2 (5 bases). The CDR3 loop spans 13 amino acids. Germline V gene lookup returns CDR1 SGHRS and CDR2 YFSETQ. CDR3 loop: CATRNSAQETQYF. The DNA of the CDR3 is TGCGCAACACGTAATAGCGCACAAGAGACCCAGTACTTC.

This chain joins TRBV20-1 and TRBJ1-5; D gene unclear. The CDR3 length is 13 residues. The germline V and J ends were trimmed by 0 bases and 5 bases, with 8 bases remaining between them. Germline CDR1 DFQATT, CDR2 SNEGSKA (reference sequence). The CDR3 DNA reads TGCAGTGCTAGAGACGGGCCGGATCAGCCCCAGCATTTT. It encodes CSARDGPDQPQHF.

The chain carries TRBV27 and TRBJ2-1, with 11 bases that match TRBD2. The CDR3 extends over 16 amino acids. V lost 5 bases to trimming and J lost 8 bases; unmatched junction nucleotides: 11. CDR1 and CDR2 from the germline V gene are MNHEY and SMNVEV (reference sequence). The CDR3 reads CASSPQSSGRWDEQFF. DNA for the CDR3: TGTGCCAGCAGTCCGCAGTCTAGCGGGAGGTGGGATGAGCAGTTCTTC.

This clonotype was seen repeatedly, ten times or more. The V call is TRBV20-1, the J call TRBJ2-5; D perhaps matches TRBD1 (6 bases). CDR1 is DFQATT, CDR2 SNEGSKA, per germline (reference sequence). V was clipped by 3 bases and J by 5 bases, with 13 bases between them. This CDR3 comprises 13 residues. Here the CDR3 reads CSASLHRGETQYF. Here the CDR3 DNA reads TGCAGTGCTAGCCTTCATAGGGGGGAGACCCAGTACTTC.

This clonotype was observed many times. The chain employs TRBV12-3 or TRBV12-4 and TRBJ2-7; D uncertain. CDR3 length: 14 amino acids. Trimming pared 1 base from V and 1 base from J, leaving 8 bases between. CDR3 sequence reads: CASSLVDASYEQYF. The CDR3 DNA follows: TGTGCCAGCAGTTTAGTGGACGCATCCTACGAGCAGTACTTC.

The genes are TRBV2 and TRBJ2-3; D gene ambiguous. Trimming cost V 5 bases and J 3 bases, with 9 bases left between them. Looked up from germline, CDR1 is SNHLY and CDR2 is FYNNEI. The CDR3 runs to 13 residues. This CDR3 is CASSRPATDTQYF. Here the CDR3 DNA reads TGTGCCAGCAGTCGTCCGGCGACAGATACGCAGTATTTT. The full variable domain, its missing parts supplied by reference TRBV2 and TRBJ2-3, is EPEVTQTPSHQVTQMGQEVILRCVPISNHLYFYWYRQILGQKVEFLVSFYNNEISEKSEIFDDQFSVERPDGSNFTLKIRSTKLEDSAMYFCASSRPATDTQYFGPGTRLTVL.

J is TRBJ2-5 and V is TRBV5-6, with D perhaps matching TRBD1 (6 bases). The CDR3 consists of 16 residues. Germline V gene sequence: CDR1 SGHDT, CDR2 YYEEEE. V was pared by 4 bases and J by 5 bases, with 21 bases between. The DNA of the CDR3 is TGTGCCAGCAGCCTCCCCGACAGGAACCCATCGGAGACCCAGTACTTC. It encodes CASSLPDRNPSETQYF.

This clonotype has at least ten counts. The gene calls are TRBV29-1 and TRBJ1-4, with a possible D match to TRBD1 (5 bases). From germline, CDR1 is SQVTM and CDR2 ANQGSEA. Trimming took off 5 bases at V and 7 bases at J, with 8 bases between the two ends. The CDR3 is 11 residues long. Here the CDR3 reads CSVLGAEKLFF. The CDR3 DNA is TGCAGCGTTCTTGGGGCTGAAAAACTGTTTTTT.

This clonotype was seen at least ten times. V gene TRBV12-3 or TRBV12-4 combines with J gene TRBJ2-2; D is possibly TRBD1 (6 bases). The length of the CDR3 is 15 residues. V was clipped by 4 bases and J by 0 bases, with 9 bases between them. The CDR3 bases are TGTGCCAGCAGTTCCGGGACATCGAACACCGGGGAGCTGTTTTTT. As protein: CASSSGTSNTGELFF.

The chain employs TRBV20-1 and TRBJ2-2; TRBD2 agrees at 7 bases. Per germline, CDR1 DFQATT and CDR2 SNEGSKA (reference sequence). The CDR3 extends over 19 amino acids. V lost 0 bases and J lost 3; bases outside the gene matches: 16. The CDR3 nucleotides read TGCAGTGCTAGAGATCTCTCTCGGCAAACTAGCGTTTACACCGGGGAGCTGTTTTTT. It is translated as CSARDLSRQTSVYTGELFF.

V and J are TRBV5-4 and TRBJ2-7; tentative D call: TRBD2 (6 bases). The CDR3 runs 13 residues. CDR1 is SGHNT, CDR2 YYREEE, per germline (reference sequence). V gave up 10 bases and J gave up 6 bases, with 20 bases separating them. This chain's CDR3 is CASGAGRITEQYF. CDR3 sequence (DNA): TGTGCCTCCGGGGCAGGGAGGATCACCGAGCAGTACTTC.